This T cell receptor beta chain was retrieved from a study of CD8 T cells in ankylosing spondylitis. General study results and limits: Researchers report that disease-linked clones proved CD8+ and relatively rare in peripheral blood.

This clonotype was detected ten times or more. Its specificity is unknown. TCRdb analysed the 5' RACE reads with MiXCR anew, one entry per CDR3 protein. The data show 200,000 or so distinct CDR3 sequences, 15% to 20% seen once. Material: blood, either unsorted or a sorted T cell fraction (not recorded which). This receptor was taken from a male donor aged 5 to 30 with ankylosing spondylitis or in good health (not recorded which).

The CDR3 region is CASSYTDRGDETQYF. The CDR3 nucleotides read TGTGCCAGCAGCTACACGGACAGGGGTGACGAGACCCAGTACTTC. V gene TRBV25-1 combines with J gene TRBJ2-5, with 9 positions matching TRBD1. The junction had 10 bases not matched to a gene; V was cut back by 6 bases and J by 5 bases. The germline CDR1 and CDR2 sequences are MGHDK and SYGVNS. This CDR3 is built from 15 residues. Looking up the rest from reference TRBV25-1 and TRBJ2-5 gives the full variable domain: EADIYQTPRYLVIGTGKKITLECSQTMGHDKMYWYQQDPGMELHLIHYSYGVNSTEKGDLSSESTVSRIRTEHFPLTLESARPSHTSQYLCASSYTDRGDETQYFGPGTRLLVL.